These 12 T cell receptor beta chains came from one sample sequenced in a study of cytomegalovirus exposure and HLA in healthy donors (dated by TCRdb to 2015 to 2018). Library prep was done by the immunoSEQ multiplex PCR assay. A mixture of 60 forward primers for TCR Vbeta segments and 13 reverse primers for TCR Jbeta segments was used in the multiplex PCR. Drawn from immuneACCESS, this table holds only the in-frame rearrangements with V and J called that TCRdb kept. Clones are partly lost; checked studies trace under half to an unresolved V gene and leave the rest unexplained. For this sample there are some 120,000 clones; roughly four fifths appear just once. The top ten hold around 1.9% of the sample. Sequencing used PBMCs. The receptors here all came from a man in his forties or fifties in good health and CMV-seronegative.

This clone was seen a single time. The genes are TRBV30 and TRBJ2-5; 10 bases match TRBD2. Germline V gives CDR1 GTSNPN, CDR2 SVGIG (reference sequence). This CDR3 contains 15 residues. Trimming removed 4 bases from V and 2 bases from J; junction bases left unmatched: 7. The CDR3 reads CAWNPQRGGQETQYF. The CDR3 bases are TGTGCCTGGAACCCACAGCGGGGGGGTCAAGAGACCCAGTACTTC.

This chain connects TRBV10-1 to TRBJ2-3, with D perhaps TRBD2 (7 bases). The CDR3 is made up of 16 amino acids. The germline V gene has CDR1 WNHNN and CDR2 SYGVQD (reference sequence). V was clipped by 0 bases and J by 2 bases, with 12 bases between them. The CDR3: CASSESPGGHTDTQYF. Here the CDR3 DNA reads TGCGCCAGCAGTGAGTCACCGGGGGGACACACAGATACGCAGTATTTT.

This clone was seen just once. The CDR3 DNA reads TGTGCCAGCAGCCAAGATTCGATGGGACTCATGAACACTGAAGCTTTCTTT. Encoded protein: CASSQDSMGLMNTEAFF. The J gene is TRBJ1-1, the V gene TRBV4-2; possibly TRBD1 for D (5 bases). Trimming cost V 0 bases and J 0 bases, with 14 bases left between them. CDR3 length equals 17 residues. Germline CDR1 reads LGHNA; CDR2 reads YNFKEQ.

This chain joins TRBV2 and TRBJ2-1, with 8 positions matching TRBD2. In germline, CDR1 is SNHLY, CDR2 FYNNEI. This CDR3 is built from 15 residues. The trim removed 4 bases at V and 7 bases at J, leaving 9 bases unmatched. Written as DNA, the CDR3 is TGTGCCAGCAGTGTCACAGCGGGAGAGTGGAATGAGCAGTTCTTC. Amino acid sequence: CASSVTAGEWNEQFF.

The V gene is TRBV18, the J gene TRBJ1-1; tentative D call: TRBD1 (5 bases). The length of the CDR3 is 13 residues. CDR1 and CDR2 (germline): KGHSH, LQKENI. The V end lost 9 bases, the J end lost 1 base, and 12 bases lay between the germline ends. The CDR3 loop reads CASLDRQNTEAFF. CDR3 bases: TGTGCCAGTCTTGACAGACAGAACACTGAAGCTTTCTTT.

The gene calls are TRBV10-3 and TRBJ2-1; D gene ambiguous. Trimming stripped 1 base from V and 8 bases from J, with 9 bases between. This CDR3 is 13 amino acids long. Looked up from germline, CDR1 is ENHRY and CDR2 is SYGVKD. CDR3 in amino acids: CAISEFSSHEQFF. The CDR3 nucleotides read TGTGCCATCAGTGAGTTTTCGAGCCATGAGCAGTTCTTC.

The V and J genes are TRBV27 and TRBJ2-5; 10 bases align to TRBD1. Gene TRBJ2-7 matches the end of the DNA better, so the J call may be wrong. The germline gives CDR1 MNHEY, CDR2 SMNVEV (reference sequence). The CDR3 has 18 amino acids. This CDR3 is CASSLRRDRGRSSYEQYF. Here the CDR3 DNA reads TGTGCCAGCAGCCTACGCCGGGACAGGGGTCGCTCCTCCTACGAGCAGTACTTC.

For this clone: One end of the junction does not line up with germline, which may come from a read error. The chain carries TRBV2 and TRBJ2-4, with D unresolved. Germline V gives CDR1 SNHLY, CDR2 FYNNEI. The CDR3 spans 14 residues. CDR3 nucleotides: TGTGCCAGCAGTGACCCGTCCACCGAAAACAGTCAGTACTTC. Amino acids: CASSDPSTENSQYF. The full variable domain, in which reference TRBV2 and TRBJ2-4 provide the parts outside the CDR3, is EPEVTQTPSHQVTQMGQEVILRCVPISNHLYFYWYRQILGQKVEFLVSFYNNEISEKSEIFDDQFSVERPDGSNFTLKIRSTKLEDSAMYFCASSDPSTENSQYFGAGTRLSVL.

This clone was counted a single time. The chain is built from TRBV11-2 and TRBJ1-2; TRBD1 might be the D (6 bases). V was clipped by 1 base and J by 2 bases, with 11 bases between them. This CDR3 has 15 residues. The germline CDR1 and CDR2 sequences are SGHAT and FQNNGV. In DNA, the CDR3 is TGTGCCAGCAGCTTAGCCCCGCAGGGGAACTATGGCTACACCTTC. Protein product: CASSLAPQGNYGYTF.

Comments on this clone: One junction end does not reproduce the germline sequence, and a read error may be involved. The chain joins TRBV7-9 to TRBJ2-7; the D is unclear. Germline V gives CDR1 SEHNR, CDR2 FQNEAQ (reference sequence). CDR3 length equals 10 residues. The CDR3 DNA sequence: TGTTCCAGCAGCCGAAACAAACAGTACTTC. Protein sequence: CSSSRNKQYF.

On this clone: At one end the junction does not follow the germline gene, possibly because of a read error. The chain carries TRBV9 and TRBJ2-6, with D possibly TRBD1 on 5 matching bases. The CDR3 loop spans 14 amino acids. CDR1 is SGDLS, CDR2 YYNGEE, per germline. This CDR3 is CASSVSSGANGLTF. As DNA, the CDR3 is TGTGCCAGCAGCGTGTCCTCTGGGGCCAACGGCCTGACTTTC.

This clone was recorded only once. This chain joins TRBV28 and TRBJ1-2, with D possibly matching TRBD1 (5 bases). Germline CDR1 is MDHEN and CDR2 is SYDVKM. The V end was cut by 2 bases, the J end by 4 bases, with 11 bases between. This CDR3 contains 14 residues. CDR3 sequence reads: CASSLGDRAYGYTF. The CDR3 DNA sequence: TGTGCCAGCAGTTTAGGCGACAGAGCCTATGGCTACACCTTC.